This T cell receptor beta chain comes out of a study of shared T cell receptors in the human thymus. This clone was seen just once. Only in-frame clones appear in the TCRdb table, and some are missing; sequencing was by immunoSEQ multiplex PCR. The sample carries about 660,000 clones, roughly 88% recorded once. CDR3 size: 15 residues. The J segment lost 4 bases and the V segment lost 1 base, leaving 4 bases of the junction unmatched. Germline values: CDR1 LNHNV, CDR2 YYDKDF (reference sequence). Another study also made use of these data, one on human thymus T cells. That work states: Thymus tissue was removed during corrective cardiac surgery.

V usage is TRBV15 and J usage is TRBJ2-3; 8 nucleotides agree with TRBD2. This clonotype was obtained from a boy under two years old with a congenital heart defect. Source material: thymocytes. The CDR3 nucleotides read TGTGCCACCAGCAGAGTTAGCGGGATGGCAGATACGCAGTATTTT. It translates to CATSRVSGMADTQYF.